These 14 T cell receptor beta chains originate from one sample sequenced in a study of blood T cell repertoires in COVID-19. TCRdb keeps only in-frame clones here, not all; method: immunoSEQ multiplex PCR. The sample carries around 340,000 clones, approximately 86% recorded once. Sequenced sample: peripheral blood. Every receptor here comes from a woman aged 60 to 75 with COVID-19, enrolled during active disease.

J is TRBJ2-3 and V is TRBV2; weak D call: TRBD2 (5 bases). CDR1 SNHLY and CDR2 FYNNEI come from the germline V gene. Trimming took off 7 bases at V and 3 bases at J, with 11 bases between the two ends. The length of the CDR3 is 13 residues. The CDR3 nucleotides are TGTGCCAGCAAGTACCCGGGGACAGATACGCAGTATTTT. Translated: CASKYPGTDTQYF.

This sequence joins TRBV4-1 and TRBJ1-5; a weak D match, TRBD1 (5 bases). CDR3 size: 16 residues. From germline, CDR1 is MGHRA and CDR2 YSYEKL. V gave up 2 bases and J gave up 6 bases, with 17 bases separating them. CDR3 sequence reads: CASSQTGQIGRQPQHF. Here the CDR3 DNA reads TGCGCCAGCAGCCAAACTGGACAAATTGGGCGTCAGCCCCAGCATTTT.

The chain joins TRBV10-3 to TRBJ1-1, with 8 nucleotides matching TRBD1. Germline CDR1 reads ENHRY; CDR2 reads SYGVKD. CDR3 size: 18 residues. Trimming took 4 bases from V and 0 from J; bases not matched to a gene: 13. The CDR3 coding sequence is TGTGCCATCAGTGGGGACAGGAGGTCGATGGGGTTGAACACTGAAGCTTTCTTT. Protein product: CAISGDRRSMGLNTEAFF.

This chain links TRBV4-1 with TRBJ1-2; the match to TRBD1 covers 9 bases. CDR1 is MGHRA, CDR2 YSYEKL, per germline. Germline trimming cut 4 bases from V and 5 bases from J; bases unmatched to any gene: 5. The CDR3 is made up of 14 amino acids. This CDR3 is CASSPRTGEYGYTF. The CDR3 DNA follows: TGCGCCAGCAGCCCCAGGACAGGGGAGTATGGCTACACCTTC.

The genes are TRBV24-1 and TRBJ2-4, with TRBD1 matching 10 bases. This CDR3 contains 16 residues. The germline CDR1 and CDR2 sequences are KGHDR and SFDVKD. With 3 bases clipped from V and 2 bases from J, the junction kept 3 bases outside the gene matches. CDR3: CATSDRDRGPKNIQYF. For the CDR3, the DNA is TGTGCCACCAGTGATCGGGACAGGGGCCCCAAAAACATTCAGTACTTC.

The rearrangement uses TRBV7-2 and TRBJ1-3, with 11 bases that match TRBD1. This CDR3 has 16 amino acids. The junction had 5 bases not matched to a gene; V was cut back by 5 bases and J by 2 bases. Germline CDR1 reads SGHTA; CDR2 reads FQGNSA. The CDR3 region is CASSPPGQGAGNTIYF. DNA for the CDR3: TGTGCCAGCAGCCCCCCGGGACAGGGGGCTGGAAACACCATATATTTT.

A single count supports this clone. The genes are TRBV6-4 and TRBJ1-1; no clear D. The CDR3 covers 13 residues. The germline V gene has CDR1 MRHNA and CDR2 SNTAGT. Trimming pared 2 bases from V and 0 bases from J, leaving 4 bases between. In DNA form, the CDR3 reads TGTGCCAGCAGTGACAGCTTGAACACTGAAGCTTTCTTT. It encodes CASSDSLNTEAFF.

The CDR3 DNA follows: TGTGCCATCAAGGACAGTTACGGCACTGAAGCTTTCTTT. Amino acid sequence: CAIKDSYGTEAFF. The chain uses TRBV10-3 and TRBJ1-1, with D possibly being TRBD1 (6 bases). In germline, CDR1 is ENHRY, CDR2 SYGVKD. V was clipped by 7 bases and J by 4 bases, with 13 bases between them. The CDR3 length is 13 residues.

The chain recombines TRBV2 with TRBJ2-2, with D maybe TRBD1 (8 bases). V shed 10 bases and J shed 6 bases, with 15 bases lying between them. CDR3 length equals 13 residues. Germline V lookup: CDR1 SNHLY, CDR2 FYNNEI. The CDR3 protein is CATRQGRAGELFF. The CDR3 nucleotides are TGTGCCACAAGACAGGGGAGGGCCGGGGAGCTGTTTTTT.

V and J are TRBV5-5 and TRBJ2-3; 9 bases align to TRBD1. The germline V gene has CDR1 SGHKS and CDR2 YYEKEE (reference sequence). The CDR3 runs 14 residues. V was pared by 4 bases and J by 5 bases, with 5 bases of the junction left unmatched. The CDR3 DNA is TGTGCCAGCAGCCAACGGACAGGGGTAGATACGCAGTATTTT. As protein: CASSQRTGVDTQYF.

The chain combines TRBV6-4 with TRBJ1-1; TRBD1 matches at 10 bases. With 4 bases clipped from V and 1 base from J, the junction kept 6 bases outside the gene matches. CDR1 MRHNA and CDR2 SNTAGT come from the germline V gene. CDR3 length: 16 residues. The CDR3 region is CASSAGTGVRNTEAFF. The CDR3 bases are TGTGCCAGCAGTGCCGGGACAGGGGTGAGGAACACTGAAGCTTTCTTT.

V is TRBV7-6 and J is TRBJ2-7, with TRBD1 matching over 10 bases. J was trimmed by 3 bases and V by 5 bases; bases with no gene match: 13. CDR3 size: 17 residues. CDR1 is SGHVS, CDR2 FNYEAQ, per germline. In DNA form, the CDR3 reads TGTGCCAGCAGCCCGAACCCGGGGACAGGGGTCTTCTACGAGCAGTACTTC. Its translation: CASSPNPGTGVFYEQYF.

For this clone: This CDR3 is also generated by other DNA sequences in the sample. V is TRBV5-1 and J is TRBJ2-5; possibly TRBD2 for D (6 bases). Trimming took 4 bases from V and 5 from J, leaving 12 bases between them. This CDR3 has 13 amino acids. Germline V CDR1 and CDR2: SGHRS, YFSETQ. CDR3 DNA: TGCGCCAGCAGCCCGGCTGGGGGGGAGACCCAGTACTTC. Amino acid sequence: CASSPAGGETQYF.

The chain employs TRBV5-1 and TRBJ2-4; 9 positions match TRBD1. The ends lost 5 bases at V and 6 bases at J; junction bases unmatched: 3. The CDR3 spans 13 residues. Looked up from germline, CDR1 is SGHRS and CDR2 is YFSETQ. Written as DNA, the CDR3 is TGCGCCAGCAGGGCGGGACAGGGAAACATTCAGTACTTC. The encoded protein is CASRAGQGNIQYF.